A selection of T cell receptor beta chains follows, all from one sample in a study of T cells in Graves' hyperthyroidism and ophthalmopathy. Using its own MiXCR run on the multiplex PCR reads, TCRdb lists one record per CDR3 protein. The sample contains 400,000 to 600,000 distinct CDR3 sequences, 15% to 20% of which appear only once. The sequencing input was blood. These receptors originate from a woman aged 25 to 39 with Graves' ophthalmopathy. Each CDR3 is given without its conserved first and last residue.

v_call: TRBV20-1; cdr3_aa: SLPGGIRSPLH
v_call: TRBV30; cdr3_aa: AWSVNTGELF
v_call: TRBV7-2; cdr3_aa: ASSLWTQETQY
v_call: TRBV20-1; cdr3_aa: SARGGGTYEQY
v_call: TRBV28; cdr3_aa: ASTTTGGYEQY
v_call: TRBV5-1; cdr3_aa: ASSPYKTDNEQF
v_call: TRBV30; cdr3_aa: AWSVGWDYHRPPGHAEAF
v_call: TRBV12-3/TRBV12-4; cdr3_aa: ASSVEPSGSLETQY
v_call: TRBV12-3/TRBV12-4; cdr3_aa: ASSWYISGRSADTQY
v_call: TRBV11-2; cdr3_aa: ASSYPFVRGATEAF
v_call: TRBV6-2/TRBV6-3; cdr3_aa: ASSYSNLQFSYEQY
v_call: TRBV6-5; cdr3_aa: ASSYSGTFYEQY
v_call: TRBV24-1; cdr3_aa: ATSGPGSNQPQH
v_call: TRBV20-1; cdr3_aa: RHPGSGGREGRYEQY
v_call: TRBV28; cdr3_aa: ASRLASGSYEQY
v_call: TRBV5-4; cdr3_aa: ASSLWGSHEQF
v_call: TRBV7-3; cdr3_aa: ASSSNPWGGPTDTQY
v_call: TRBV7-3; cdr3_aa: ASSLGEGPANEQF
v_call: TRBV24-1; cdr3_aa: ATSDPDGQGPQH
v_call: TRBV20-1; cdr3_aa: SARDHWASFNEKLF
v_call: TRBV11-2; cdr3_aa: ASSVDTMGGKQF
v_call: TRBV20-1; cdr3_aa: SALSLREEQY
v_call: TRBV20-1; cdr3_aa: SAQGTSGLDEQF
v_call: TRBV27; cdr3_aa: ASSPTAGANSPLH
v_call: TRBV5-1; cdr3_aa: ASSLAADSDTGELF
v_call: TRBV18; cdr3_aa: ASSPPGWGMEAF
v_call: TRBV14; cdr3_aa: ASSQAQGISYEQY
v_call: TRBV7-2; cdr3_aa: ASSVGAVQETQY
v_call: TRBV6-1; cdr3_aa: ASNSGSRNTEAF
v_call: TRBV29-1; cdr3_aa: SVAGLQSGVTLVDTQY
v_call: TRBV24-1; cdr3_aa: ATSDPSPVSLDNEQF
v_call: TRBV7-2; cdr3_aa: ASSPLRRDKQF
v_call: TRBV5-1; cdr3_aa: ASSGVPTDTQY
v_call: TRBV20-1; cdr3_aa: SRRTSGSTDRNEQF
v_call: TRBV28; cdr3_aa: ASSPPGQRNEQF
v_call: TRBV7-2; cdr3_aa: ASSLGGPTGGNTIY
v_call: TRBV20-1; cdr3_aa: SANQGLGYGYT
v_call: TRBV20-1; cdr3_aa: SATGGTSGSKEQF
v_call: TRBV5-1; cdr3_aa: ASSSTSGRSYEQY
v_call: TRBV4-1; cdr3_aa: ASSHPGQGAEAF
v_call: TRBV11-3; cdr3_aa: ASSPLSAVNEQY
v_call: TRBV30; cdr3_aa: AWTGWEDEQF
v_call: TRBV5-4; cdr3_aa: ASSWQGQGIGELF
v_call: TRBV6-1; cdr3_aa: ASSSSGTADNSPLH
v_call: TRBV27; cdr3_aa: ASSWQGKTEAF
v_call: TRBV6-1; cdr3_aa: ASSPAAPAEAF
v_call: TRBV6-4; cdr3_aa: ASRPRQGAEGYT
v_call: TRBV20-1; cdr3_aa: SARGGTRTFGEQF
v_call: TRBV27; cdr3_aa: ASTSPPDTQY
v_call: TRBV5-1; cdr3_aa: ASSSGQGAVTQY
v_call: TRBV6-5; cdr3_aa: ASSYWEGADNEQF
v_call: TRBV5-1; cdr3_aa: ASSFSGPQNYEQY
v_call: TRBV3-1; cdr3_aa: ASTQQGKNTEAF
v_call: TRBV18; cdr3_aa: ASSQSGGLYEQY